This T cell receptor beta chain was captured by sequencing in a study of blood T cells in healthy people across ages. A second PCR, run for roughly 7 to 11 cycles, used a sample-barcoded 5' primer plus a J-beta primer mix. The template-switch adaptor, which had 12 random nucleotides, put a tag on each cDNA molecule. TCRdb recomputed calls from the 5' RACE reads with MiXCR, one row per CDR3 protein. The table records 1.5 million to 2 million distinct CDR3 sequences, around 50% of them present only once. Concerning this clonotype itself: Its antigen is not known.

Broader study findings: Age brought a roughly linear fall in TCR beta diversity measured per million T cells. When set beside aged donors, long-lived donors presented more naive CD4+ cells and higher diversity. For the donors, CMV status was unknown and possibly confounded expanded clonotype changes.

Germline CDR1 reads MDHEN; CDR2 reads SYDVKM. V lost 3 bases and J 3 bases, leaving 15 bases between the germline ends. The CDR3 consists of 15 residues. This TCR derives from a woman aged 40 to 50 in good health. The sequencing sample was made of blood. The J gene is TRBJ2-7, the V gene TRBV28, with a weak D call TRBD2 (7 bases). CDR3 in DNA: TGTGCCAGCAGTTTGGGGGGGCGATCGGACTACGAGCAGTACTTC. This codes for CASSLGGRSDYEQYF.